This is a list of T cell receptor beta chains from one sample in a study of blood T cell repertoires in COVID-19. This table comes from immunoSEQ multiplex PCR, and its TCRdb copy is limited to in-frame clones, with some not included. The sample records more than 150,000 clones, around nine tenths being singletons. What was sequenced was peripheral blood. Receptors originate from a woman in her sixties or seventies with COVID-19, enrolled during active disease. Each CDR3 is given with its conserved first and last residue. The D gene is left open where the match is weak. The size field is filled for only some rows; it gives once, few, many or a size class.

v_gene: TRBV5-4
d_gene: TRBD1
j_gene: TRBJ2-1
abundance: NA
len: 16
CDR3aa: CASSMGQATSYNEQFF
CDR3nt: TGTGCCAGCAGCATGGGACAGGCCACCTCCTACAATGAGCAGTTCTTC

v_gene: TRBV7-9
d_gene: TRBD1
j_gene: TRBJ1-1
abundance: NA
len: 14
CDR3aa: CASSWTGEDTEAFF
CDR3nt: TGTGCCAGCAGCTGGACAGGGGAGGACACTGAAGCTTTCTTT

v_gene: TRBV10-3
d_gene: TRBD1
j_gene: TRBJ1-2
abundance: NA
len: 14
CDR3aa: CAISERQGARGYTF
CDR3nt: TGTGCCATCAGTGAAAGACAGGGGGCGAGGGGCTACACCTTC

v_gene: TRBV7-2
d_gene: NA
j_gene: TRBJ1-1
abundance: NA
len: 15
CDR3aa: CASSLDTGRETEAFF
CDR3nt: TGTGCCAGCAGCTTAGACACCGGGCGGGAGACTGAAGCTTTCTTT

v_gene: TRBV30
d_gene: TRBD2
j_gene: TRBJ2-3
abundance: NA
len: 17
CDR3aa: CAWSAPTSGRARDTQYF
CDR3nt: TGTGCCTGGAGTGCCCCGACTAGCGGGAGGGCGCGGGATACGCAGTATTTT

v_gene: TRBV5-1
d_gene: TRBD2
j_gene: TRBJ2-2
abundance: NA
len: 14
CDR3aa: CASGLAGATRELFF
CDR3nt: TGCGCCAGCGGACTAGCGGGAGCGACCCGGGAGCTGTTTTTT

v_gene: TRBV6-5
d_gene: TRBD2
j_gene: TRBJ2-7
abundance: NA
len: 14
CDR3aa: CATRTGLGPYEQYF
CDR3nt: TGTGCCACTCGTACGGGACTAGGCCCCTACGAGCAGTACTTC

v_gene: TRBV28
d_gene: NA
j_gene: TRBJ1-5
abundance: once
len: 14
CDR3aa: CASSLSGGSRPQHF
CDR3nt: TGTGCCAGCAGTTTATCCGGGGGTAGTCGGCCCCAGCATTTT

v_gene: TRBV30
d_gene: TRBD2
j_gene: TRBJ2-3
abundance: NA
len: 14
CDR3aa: CACTSGRNLDTQYF
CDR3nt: TGTGCCTGTACTAGCGGGAGAAACCTAGATACGCAGTATTTT

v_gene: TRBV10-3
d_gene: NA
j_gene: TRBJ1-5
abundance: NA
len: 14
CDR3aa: CAISTDLSNQPQHF
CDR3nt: TGTGCCATCTCGACAGATTTGAGCAATCAGCCCCAGCATTTT

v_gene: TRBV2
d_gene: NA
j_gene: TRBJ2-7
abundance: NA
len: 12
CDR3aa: CASSESGYEQYF
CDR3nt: TGTGCCAGCAGTGAATCAGGGTACGAGCAGTACTTC

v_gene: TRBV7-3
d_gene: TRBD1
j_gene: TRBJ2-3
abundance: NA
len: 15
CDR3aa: CASSSTGGRTDTQYF
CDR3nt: TGTGCCAGCAGCTCGACAGGGGGCCGCACAGATACGCAGTATTTT

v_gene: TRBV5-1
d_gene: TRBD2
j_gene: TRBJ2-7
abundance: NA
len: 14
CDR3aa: CASSGASGYYEQYF
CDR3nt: TGCGCCAGCTCGGGGGCTAGCGGGTACTACGAGCAGTACTTC

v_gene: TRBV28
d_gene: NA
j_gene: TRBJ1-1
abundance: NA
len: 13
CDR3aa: CASSPWGDPEAFF
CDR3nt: TGTGCCAGCAGTCCCTGGGGCGACCCTGAAGCTTTCTTT

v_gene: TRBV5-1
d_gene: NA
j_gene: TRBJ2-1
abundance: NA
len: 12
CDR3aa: CASSAPGYEQFF
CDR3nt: TGCGCCAGCAGCGCACCGGGGTATGAGCAGTTCTTC

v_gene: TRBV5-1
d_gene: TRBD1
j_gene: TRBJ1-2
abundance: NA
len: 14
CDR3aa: CASGGQGPNYGYTF
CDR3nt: TGCGCCAGCGGGGGACAGGGGCCTAACTATGGCTACACCTTC

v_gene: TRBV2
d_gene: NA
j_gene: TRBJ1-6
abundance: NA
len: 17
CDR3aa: CASSLERGGEVNSPLHF
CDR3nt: TGTGCCAGCAGCCTTGAACGGGGGGGCGAAGTGAATTCACCCCTCCACTTT

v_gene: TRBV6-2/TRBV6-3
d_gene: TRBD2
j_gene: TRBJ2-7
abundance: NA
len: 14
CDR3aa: CASSRLAGPYEQYF
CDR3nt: TGTGCCAGCAGCAGACTAGCCGGGCCCTACGAGCAGTACTTC

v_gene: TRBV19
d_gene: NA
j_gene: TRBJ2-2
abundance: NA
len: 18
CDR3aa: CASRRLRGRKADTGELFF
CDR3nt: TGTGCCAGTAGGCGACTCCGCGGCAGGAAAGCGGACACCGGGGAGCTGTTTTTT

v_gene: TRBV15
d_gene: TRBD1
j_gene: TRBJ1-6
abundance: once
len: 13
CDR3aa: CAIGQGYGSPLHF
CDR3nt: TGTGCCATCGGACAGGGCTACGGTTCACCCCTCCACTTT

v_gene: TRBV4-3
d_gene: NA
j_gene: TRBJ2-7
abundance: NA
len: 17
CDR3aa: CASSQLDLGGRWGEQYF
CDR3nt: TGCGCCAGCAGCCAACTCGATCTGGGGGGGCGATGGGGCGAGCAGTACTTC

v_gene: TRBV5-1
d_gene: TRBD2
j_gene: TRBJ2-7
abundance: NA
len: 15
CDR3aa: CASKIRAGETYEQYF
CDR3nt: TGCGCCAGCAAGATAAGAGCGGGAGAAACGTACGAGCAGTACTTC

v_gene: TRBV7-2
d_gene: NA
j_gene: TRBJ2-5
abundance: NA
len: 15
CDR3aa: CASSPFGVAGETQYF
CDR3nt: TGTGCCAGCAGCCCGTTTGGGGTGGCGGGGGAGACCCAGTACTTC

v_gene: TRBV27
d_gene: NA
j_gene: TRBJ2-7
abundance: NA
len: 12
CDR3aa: CASSQGLGEQYF
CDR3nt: TGTGCCAGCAGTCAGGGATTGGGGGAGCAGTACTTC

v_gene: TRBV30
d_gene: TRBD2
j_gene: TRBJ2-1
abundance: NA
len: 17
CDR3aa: CAWERVSSGRAPNEQFF
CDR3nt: TGTGCCTGGGAACGGGTGTCTAGCGGGAGGGCCCCCAATGAGCAGTTCTTC

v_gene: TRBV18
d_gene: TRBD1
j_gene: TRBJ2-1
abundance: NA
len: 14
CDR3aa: CASSTWTGNNEQFF
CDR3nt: TGTGCCAGCTCAACTTGGACAGGGAACAATGAGCAGTTCTTC

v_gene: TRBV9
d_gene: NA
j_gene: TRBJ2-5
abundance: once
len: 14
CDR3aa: CASSTTSAGETQYF
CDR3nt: TGTGCCAGCAGCACCACTAGTGCGGGGGAGACCCAGTACTTC

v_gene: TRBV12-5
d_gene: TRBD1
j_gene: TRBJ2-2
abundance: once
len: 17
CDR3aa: CASGLVSTGDNTGELFF
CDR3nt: TGTGCTAGTGGTTTGGTATCGACAGGGGACAACACCGGGGAGCTGTTTTTT

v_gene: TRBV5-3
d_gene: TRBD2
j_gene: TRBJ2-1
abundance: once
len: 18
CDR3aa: CARSPSGTSGPENNEQFF
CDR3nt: TGTGCCAGAAGCCCCTCCGGGACTAGCGGTCCGGAGAACAATGAGCAGTTCTTC

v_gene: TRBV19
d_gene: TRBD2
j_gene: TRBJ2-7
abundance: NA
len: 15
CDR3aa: CASSPSPGRGYEQYF
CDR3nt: TGTGCCAGTAGCCCGAGCCCCGGGCGGGGGTACGAGCAGTACTTC

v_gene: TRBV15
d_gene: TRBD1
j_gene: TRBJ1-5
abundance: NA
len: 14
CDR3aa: CATSRGQGDQPQHF
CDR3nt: TGTGCCACCAGCAGAGGTCAGGGGGATCAGCCCCAGCATTTT

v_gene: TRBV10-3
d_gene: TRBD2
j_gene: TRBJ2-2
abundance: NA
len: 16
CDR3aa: CAIRDGTKGTTGELFF
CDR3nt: TGTGCCATCAGAGATGGGACTAAAGGGACCACCGGGGAGCTGTTTTTT

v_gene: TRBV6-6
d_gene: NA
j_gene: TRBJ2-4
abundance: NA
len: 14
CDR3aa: CASSYSQGQNIQYF
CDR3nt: TGTGCCAGCAGTTACAGTCAGGGTCAGAACATTCAGTACTTC

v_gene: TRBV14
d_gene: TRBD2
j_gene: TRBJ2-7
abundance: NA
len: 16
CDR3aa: CASSPLGLAGGHEQYF
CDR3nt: TGTGCCAGCAGCCCCCTTGGACTAGCGGGAGGCCACGAGCAGTACTTC

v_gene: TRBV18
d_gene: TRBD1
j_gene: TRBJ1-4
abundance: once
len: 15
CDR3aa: CASSPPGTGFGKLFF
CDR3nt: TGTGCCAGCTCACCACCGGGGACAGGGTTCGGAAAACTGTTTTTT

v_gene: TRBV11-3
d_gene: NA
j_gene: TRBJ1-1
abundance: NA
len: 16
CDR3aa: CASSLYFMGAGTEAFF
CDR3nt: TGTGCCAGCAGCTTATACTTCATGGGGGCTGGGACTGAAGCTTTCTTT

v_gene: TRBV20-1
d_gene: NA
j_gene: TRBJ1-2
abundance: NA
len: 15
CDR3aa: CSASVQVWGQAGYTF
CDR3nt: TGCAGTGCTAGTGTTCAGGTCTGGGGCCAGGCTGGCTACACCTTC

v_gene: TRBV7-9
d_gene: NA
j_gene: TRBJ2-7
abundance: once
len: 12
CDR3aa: CASSFMEVEQYF
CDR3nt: TGTGCCAGCAGCTTTATGGAGGTCGAGCAGTACTTC

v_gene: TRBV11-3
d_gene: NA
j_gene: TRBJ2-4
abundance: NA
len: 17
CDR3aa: CASSLGHNPEALNIQYF
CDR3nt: TGTGCCAGCAGCTTAGGTCATAACCCCGAGGCCTTAAACATTCAGTACTTC

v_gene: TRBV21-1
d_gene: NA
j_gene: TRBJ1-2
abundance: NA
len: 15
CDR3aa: CASSKFVSRGGGYTF
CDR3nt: TGTGCCAGCAGCAAATTCGTTTCGAGGGGAGGCGGCTACACCTTC

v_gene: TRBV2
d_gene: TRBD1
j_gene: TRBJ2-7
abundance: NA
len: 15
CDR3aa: CAGDYGTGGRSEQYF
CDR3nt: TGTGCCGGCGATTACGGGACAGGGGGCAGAAGCGAGCAGTACTTC

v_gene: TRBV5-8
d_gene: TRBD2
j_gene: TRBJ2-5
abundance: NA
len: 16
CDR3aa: CASSLGLAGVRETQYF
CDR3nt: TGTGCCAGCAGCTTAGGACTAGCCGGGGTCAGGGAGACCCAGTACTTC

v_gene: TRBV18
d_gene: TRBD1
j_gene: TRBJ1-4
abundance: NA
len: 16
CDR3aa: CASSRQAGTGLEKLFF
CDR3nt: TGTGCCAGCTCCCGACAAGCCGGGACAGGGCTAGAAAAACTGTTTTTT

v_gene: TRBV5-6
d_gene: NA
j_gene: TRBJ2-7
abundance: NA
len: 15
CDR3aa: CASSFLGDISYEQYF
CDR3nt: TGTGCCAGCAGCTTTTTAGGGGATATCTCCTACGAGCAGTACTTC

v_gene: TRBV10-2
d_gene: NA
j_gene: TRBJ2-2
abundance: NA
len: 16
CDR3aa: CASSENGGAGTGELFF
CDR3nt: TGCGCCAGCAGTGAGAACGGCGGCGCGGGGACCGGGGAGCTGTTTTTT

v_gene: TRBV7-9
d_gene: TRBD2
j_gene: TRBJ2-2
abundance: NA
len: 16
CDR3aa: CASSLMSGRNYGELFF
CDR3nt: TGTGCCAGCAGCTTAATGAGCGGGAGGAACTACGGGGAGCTGTTTTTT

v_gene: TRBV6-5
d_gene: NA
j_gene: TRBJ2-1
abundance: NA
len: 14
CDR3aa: CASRRTGIYNEQFF
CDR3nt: TGTGCCAGCAGGAGGACTGGGATATACAATGAGCAGTTCTTC

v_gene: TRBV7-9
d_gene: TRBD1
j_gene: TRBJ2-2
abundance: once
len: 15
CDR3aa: CASSFGDSLTGELFF
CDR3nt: TGTGCCAGCAGCTTCGGGGACAGCCTCACCGGGGAGCTGTTTTTT

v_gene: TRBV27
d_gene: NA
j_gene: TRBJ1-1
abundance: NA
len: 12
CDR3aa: CASSWGGAEAFF
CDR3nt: TGTGCCAGCAGTTGGGGGGGGGCTGAAGCTTTCTTT

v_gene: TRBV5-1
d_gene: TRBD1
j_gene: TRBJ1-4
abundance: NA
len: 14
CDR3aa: CASSFGTAKGKLFF
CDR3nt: TGCGCCAGCAGCTTCGGGACAGCAAAGGGAAAACTGTTTTTT

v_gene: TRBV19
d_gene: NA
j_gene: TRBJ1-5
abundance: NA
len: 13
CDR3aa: CASSIQANQPQHF
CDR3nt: TGTGCCAGTAGTATACAGGCTAATCAGCCCCAGCATTTT

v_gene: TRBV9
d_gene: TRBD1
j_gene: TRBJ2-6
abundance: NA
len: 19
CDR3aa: CASSAPGRDRAYGANVLTF
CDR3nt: TGTGCCAGCAGCGCACCCGGAAGGGACAGGGCTTACGGGGCCAACGTCCTGACTTTC

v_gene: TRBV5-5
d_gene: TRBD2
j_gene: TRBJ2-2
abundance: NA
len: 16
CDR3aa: CASSLGTRIHTGELFF
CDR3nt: TGTGCCAGCAGCTTGGGGACTAGGATTCACACCGGGGAGCTGTTTTTT

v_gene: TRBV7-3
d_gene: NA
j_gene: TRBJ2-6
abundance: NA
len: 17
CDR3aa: CASSLSIGGAGANVLTF
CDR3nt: TGTGCCAGCAGCTTAAGTATAGGGGGTGCTGGGGCCAACGTCCTGACTTTC

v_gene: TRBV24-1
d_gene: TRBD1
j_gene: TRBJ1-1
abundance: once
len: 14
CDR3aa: CATSDARTGGRAFF
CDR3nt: TGTGCCACCAGTGACGCGAGAACAGGGGGAAGAGCTTTCTTT

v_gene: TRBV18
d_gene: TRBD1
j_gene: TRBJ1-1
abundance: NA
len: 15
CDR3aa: CASSPKSTGSDEAFF
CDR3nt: TGTGCCAGCTCACCTAAATCGACAGGGTCAGATGAAGCTTTCTTT

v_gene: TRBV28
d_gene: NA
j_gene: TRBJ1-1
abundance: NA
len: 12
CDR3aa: CASTRLNTEAFF
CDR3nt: TGTGCCAGCACGCGGTTGAACACTGAAGCTTTCTTT

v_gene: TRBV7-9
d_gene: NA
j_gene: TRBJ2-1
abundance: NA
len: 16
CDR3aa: CASSLLGTSRENEQFF
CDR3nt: TGTGCCAGCAGCCTCCTGGGGACTTCCCGTGAAAATGAGCAGTTCTTC